Sequencing of this T cell receptor beta chain was carried out in a study of T-cell reconstitution after alpha-beta-depleted transplantation in children. The study's findings and limits: Roughly two months post-transplant, alpha-beta T cells reportedly originated from several hundred graft clones that had expanded.

This clonotype was observed many times. As yet, its antigen is unknown. Preparing the TCRbeta library involved the use of unique molecular identifiers. TCRdb re-derived calls from the PCR reads in MiXCR, one entry per CDR3 protein. The sample lists under 850,000 distinct CDR3 sequences, around 13% seen once, with approximately 0.8% in the top ten. The source was PBMCs, collected before TCRalphabeta/CD19-depleted stem cell transplant. This clonotype was sampled from a girl aged 2 to 9 with congenital amegakaryocytic thrombocytopenia, due to receive a stem cell transplant.

The CDR3 protein is CASSFSGARAWTEAFF. The CDR3 bases are TGTGCCAGCAGTTTCTCCGGGGCGCGGGCTTGGACTGAAGCTTTCTTT. This chain uses TRBV12-3 or TRBV12-4 with TRBJ1-1, with D perhaps matching TRBD1 (5 bases). The CDR3 covers 16 residues. V gave up 3 bases and J gave up 5 bases, with 19 bases separating them.